Each of the 16 T cell receptor beta chains below was sequenced from the same sample in a study of T-cell memory formation after mild COVID-19. In TCRdb, the 5' RACE reads were re-called with MiXCR into one record per CDR3 protein. The sample has 450,000 to 700,000 distinct CDR3 sequences; about 20% are singletons. Sequencing used PBMCs or a T cell subset sorted from them (not recorded which). The source of these receptors is an adult woman who had mild COVID-19 (a few samples of this study predate the infection). Cell type and time point are not known.

The rearrangement links TRBV29-1 to TRBJ2-1; 8 bases map to TRBD2. This CDR3 contains 12 residues. Germline V gene data show CDR1 as SQVTM and CDR2 as ANQGSEA. Trimming took 7 bases from V and 3 from J; bases not matched to a gene: 2. The CDR3 DNA reads as TGCAGCGGGACTAGCAGCTACAATGAGCAGTTCTTC. It encodes CSGTSSYNEQFF.

V and J are TRBV3-1 and TRBJ2-3; D is undetermined. Trimming took off 3 bases at V and 7 bases at J, with 5 bases between the two ends. Germline V gene data show CDR1 as LGHDT and CDR2 as YNNKEL (reference sequence). This CDR3 contains 11 residues. This CDR3 reads CASSHANTQYF. DNA for the CDR3: TGTGCCAGCAGCCATGCAAATACGCAGTATTTT.

This clonotype was recorded a few times. The genes are TRBV27 and TRBJ2-1, with D unclear. Trimming pared 6 bases from V and 3 bases from J, leaving 3 bases between. Germline CDR1 MNHEY, CDR2 SMNVEV (reference sequence). CDR3 length: 11 amino acids. CDR3 DNA sequence: TGTGCCAGCAGATTCTACAATGAGCAGTTCTTC. This codes for CASRFYNEQFF.

The V call is TRBV7-9, the J call TRBJ2-7, with a tentative D call TRBD1 (6 bases). V dropped 1 base and J dropped 4 bases, with 17 bases sitting between them. Germline CDR1 and CDR2: SEHNR and FQNEAQ (reference sequence). The CDR3 contains 16 residues. Written as DNA, the CDR3 is TGTGCCAGCAGCTTAGACCCACAGGGTATGGGGTACGAGCAGTACTTC. Translating gives CASSLDPQGMGYEQYF.

This chain links TRBV7-9 with TRBJ1-2; D is unclear. Trimming pared 4 bases from V and 2 bases from J, leaving 17 bases between. The CDR3 runs to 16 residues. Germline assignment: CDR1 SEHNR and CDR2 FQNEAQ (reference sequence). The CDR3 coding sequence is TGTGCCAGCAGCTCCTTAGGTCCCGGCAAGAACTATGGCTACACCTTC. Protein product: CASSSLGPGKNYGYTF.

CDR3 sequence reads: CASSLRGVEETQYF. CDR3 in DNA: TGCGCCAGCAGCTTAAGAGGAGTGGAGGAGACCCAGTACTTC. The V gene is TRBV5-1, the J gene TRBJ2-5, with no clear D. CDR3 size: 14 residues. Trimming pared 2 bases from V and 5 bases from J, leaving 13 bases between. Per the germline V gene, CDR1 is SGHRS and CDR2 is YFSETQ.

This clonotype was detected only a few times. The DNA for the CDR3 is TGTGCCAGCAGTTTAAAGGGTTCCGGTGAAGCTTTCTTT. Translated: CASSLKGSGEAFF. The chain is built from TRBV12-3 or TRBV12-4 and TRBJ1-1; no clear D gene. This CDR3 is built from 13 residues. Deletions cut 2 bases from V and 7 bases from J, with 11 bases between.

The gene calls are TRBV11-3 and TRBJ2-2, with D perhaps matching TRBD2 (6 bases). V was trimmed by 1 base and J by 3 bases, leaving 12 bases between them. CDR1 SGHNT and CDR2 YENEEA come from the germline V gene. CDR3 length equals 16 residues. The CDR3 is CASSLGGTLYTGELFF. Written as DNA, the CDR3 is TGTGCCAGCAGCTTAGGGGGGACTCTCTACACCGGGGAGCTGTTTTTT.

The CDR3: CSASPGQGASGYTF. The CDR3 DNA reads as TGCAGCGCTAGTCCGGGACAGGGGGCTTCTGGCTACACCTTC. The chain uses TRBV29-1 and TRBJ1-2; the match to TRBD1 covers 12 bases. Germline assignment: CDR1 SQVTM and CDR2 ANQGSEA. The junction had 10 bases not matched to a gene; V was cut back by 7 bases and J by 7 bases. This CDR3 spans 14 amino acids.

This clonotype occurred a few times. This chain links TRBV12-3 or TRBV12-4 with TRBJ2-1; tentatively, D is TRBD2 (6 bases). The CDR3 is made up of 11 amino acids. V was pared by 11 bases and J by 12 bases, with 17 bases between. The DNA of the CDR3 is TGTGCCTCCGGTTCGGGACTCTGGCAGTTCTTC. Amino acids: CASGSGLWQFF.

The CDR3 DNA reads TGCGCCAGCACCTCCAGCCGGGGACAGGGGGCTGGGGACTATGGCTACACCTTC. It encodes CASTSSRGQGAGDYGYTF. The gene calls are TRBV5-1 and TRBJ1-2; 12 nucleotides match TRBD1. With V trimmed by 6 bases and J by 3 bases, 15 bases remained unmatched. Germline V CDR1 and CDR2: SGHRS, YFSETQ. There are 18 residues in the CDR3.

This clonotype was observed a handful of times. V and J are TRBV5-4 and TRBJ2-3; D perhaps matches TRBD1 (6 bases). Germline V lookup: CDR1 SGHNT, CDR2 YYREEE (reference sequence). The CDR3 has 15 residues. With 0 bases removed from V and 4 bases from J, the gap between germline ends came to 12 bases. The CDR3 DNA is TGTGCCAGCAGCTTGGGTGGGGGCCGCCCAGATACGCAGTATTTT. Residues: CASSLGGGRPDTQYF.

The chain couples TRBV5-1 to TRBJ2-3, with 9 bases that match TRBD1. The CDR3 totals 15 residues. The ends lost 4 bases at V and 2 bases at J; junction bases unmatched: 5. From germline, CDR1 is SGHRS and CDR2 YFSETQ. The CDR3 region is CASSPGTGFTDTQYF. The DNA for the CDR3 is TGCGCCAGCAGCCCTGGGACAGGGTTCACAGATACGCAGTATTTT.

The chain joins TRBV7-6 to TRBJ2-3; D unresolved. V lost 4 bases, J lost 6 bases, and 8 bases lay in between. This CDR3 contains 12 residues. CDR1 SGHVS and CDR2 FNYEAQ come from the germline V gene. CDR3 sequence: CASSSDGDTQYF. As DNA, the CDR3 is TGTGCCAGCAGCTCCGACGGGGATACGCAGTATTTT.

This clonotype occurred a few times. V usage is TRBV6-5 and J usage is TRBJ1-6; no definite D call. The CDR3 is made up of 12 amino acids. The V and J ends lost 8 bases and 9 bases respectively, with 11 bases between them. Looked up from germline, CDR1 is MNHEY and CDR2 is SVGAGI. The CDR3 is CASRPEGSPLHF. The CDR3, as DNA: TGTGCCAGCCGCCCGGAGGGTTCACCCCTCCACTTT.

In this sample, this clonotype turned up many times. The chain uses TRBV5-1 and TRBJ2-2, with D possibly matching TRBD1 (6 bases). CDR3 length: 13 amino acids. Germline V gene lookup returns CDR1 SGHRS and CDR2 YFSETQ. Trimming removed 7 bases from V and 1 base from J, with 8 bases in between. The CDR3 spells CASVQGNTGELFF. CDR3 DNA: TGCGCCAGCGTACAGGGGAACACCGGGGAGCTGTTTTTT.